The source of this T cell receptor beta chain is a study of blood T cells in healthy people across ages. V was pared by 1 base and J by 2 bases, with 7 bases between. This CDR3 region has 13 residues. Germline assignment: CDR1 SGHRS and CDR2 YFSETQ. Regarding the study as a whole: PBMCs that were unsorted prevented a conclusive naive versus antigen-experienced comparison. A greater number of naive CD4+ cells and higher diversity distinguished long-lived donors from aged donors.

Then a second PCR, running roughly 6 to 12 cycles, was carried out with a sample-barcoded 5' primer and a J-beta primer mix. TCRdb reprocessed the 5' RACE reads via MiXCR and lists one record per CDR3 protein. The table lists roughly 860,000 distinct CDR3 sequences, 60% to 80% of them singletons, with 25% to 30% in the top ten. Concerning this clonotype itself: No antigen is known for it.

The sequence came from a man aged 25-45 years in good health. Sample: blood. The chain has TRBV5-1 and TRBJ2-7; the D is unclear. CDR3 residues: CASSLTLTYEQYF. The CDR3, as DNA: TGCGCCAGCAGCTTGACCCTAACCTACGAGCAGTACTTC.